The subject of this entry is one TCR beta chain. Germline lookup yields CDR1 LNHDA and CDR2 SQIVND (reference sequence). V lost 5 bases and J lost 1; bases outside the gene matches: 10. The CDR3 runs 17 residues. This table comes from immunoSEQ multiplex PCR, and its TCRdb copy is limited to in-frame clones, with some not included. Here the sample spans around 290,000 clones, roughly 90% being singletons. Clinical history reported by participants formed the basis on which cohorts were assigned. Cohort 3 donors counted as recovered after two negative PCRs, clearance, or resolved symptoms. The data belong to a study of blood T cell repertoires in COVID-19.

This rearrangement joins TRBV19 to TRBJ2-3, with 9 nucleotides matching TRBD2. The sample taken for sequencing was PBMCs or T cells enriched from blood (not recorded which). The TCR comes from a woman aged 25 to 39 who had recovered from COVID-19. DNA for the CDR3: TGTGCCAGTAGTGGCGGGGGGGCCTCACACGGCACAGATACGCAGTATTTT. Translated: CASSGGGASHGTDTQYF.